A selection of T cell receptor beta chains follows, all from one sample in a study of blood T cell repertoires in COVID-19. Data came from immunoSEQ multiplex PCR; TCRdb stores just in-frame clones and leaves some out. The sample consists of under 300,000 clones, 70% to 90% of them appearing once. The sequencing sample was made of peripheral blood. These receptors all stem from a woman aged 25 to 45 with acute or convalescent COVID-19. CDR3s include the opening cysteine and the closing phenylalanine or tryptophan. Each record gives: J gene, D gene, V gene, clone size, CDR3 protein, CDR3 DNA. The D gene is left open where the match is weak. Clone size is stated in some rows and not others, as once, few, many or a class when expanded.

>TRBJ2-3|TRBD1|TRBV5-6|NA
CASSIGTAADPSTDTQYF
TGTGCCAGCAGCATAGGGACAGCGGCGGACCCTAGCACAGATACGCAGTATTTT
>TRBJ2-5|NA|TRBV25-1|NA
CASSEGQGGETQYF
TGTGCCAGCAGTGAAGGACAGGGAGGGGAGACCCAGTACTTC
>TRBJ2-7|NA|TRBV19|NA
CASRLGTRADEQYF
TGTGCCAGTAGGCTCGGGACTCGCGCCGACGAGCAATACTTC
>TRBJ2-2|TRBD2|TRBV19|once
CASRGWTSGNTGELFF
TGTGCCAGTAGAGGATGGACTAGCGGAAACACCGGGGAGCTGTTTTTT
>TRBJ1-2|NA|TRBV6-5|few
CASSYSLNPGGYTF
TGTGCCAGCAGTTACTCGCTAAATCCGGGGGGCTACACCTTC
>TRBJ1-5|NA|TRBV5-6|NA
CASSSGDQPQHF
TGTGCCAGCAGCTCAGGGGATCAGCCCCAGCATTTT
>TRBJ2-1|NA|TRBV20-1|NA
CSASAGGIYNEQFF
TGCAGTGCTAGTGCCGGCGGGATCTACAATGAGCAGTTCTTC
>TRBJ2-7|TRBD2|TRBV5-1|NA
CASSLGLAGAGWQYF
TGCGCCAGCAGCTTGGGACTAGCGGGAGCAGGATGGCAGTACTTC
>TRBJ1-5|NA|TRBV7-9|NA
CASSKSGVGSNQPQHF
TGTGCCAGCAGCAAAAGCGGGGTTGGTAGCAATCAGCCCCAGCATTTT
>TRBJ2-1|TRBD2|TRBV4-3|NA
CASSPSGLAGSREQFF
TGCGCCAGCAGCCCCTCCGGACTAGCGGGATCCAGAGAGCAGTTCTTC
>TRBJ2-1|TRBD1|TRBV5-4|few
CASSLDGGQGMEQFF
TGTGCCAGCAGCTTGGATGGGGGACAGGGGATGGAGCAGTTCTTC
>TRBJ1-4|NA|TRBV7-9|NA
CASRGSGTFEKLFF
TGTGCCAGCCGTGGGTCCGGGACATTCGAAAAACTGTTTTTT
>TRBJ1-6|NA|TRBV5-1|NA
CASSLAPNSPLHF
TGCGCCAGCAGCTTGGCCCCGAATTCACCCCTCCACTTT
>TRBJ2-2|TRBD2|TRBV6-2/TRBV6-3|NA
CASSYSGNPGTTNTGELFF
TGTGCCAGCAGTTACTCGGGCAATCCCGGGACTACTAACACCGGGGAGCTGTTTTTT
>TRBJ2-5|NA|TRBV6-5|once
CAGQRRGQETQYF
TGTGCCGGTCAAAGGCGGGGCCAAGAGACCCAGTACTTC
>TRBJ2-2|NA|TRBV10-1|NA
CASRSTGGELFF
TGCGCCAGCAGATCCACCGGCGGGGAGCTGTTTTTT
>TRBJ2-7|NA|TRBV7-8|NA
CASSLVGRRYEQYF
TGTGCCAGCAGCTTAGTGGGGAGACGCTACGAGCAGTACTTC
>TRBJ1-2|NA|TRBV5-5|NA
CASSLDRVLDYGYTF
TGTGCCAGCAGCTTGGACAGGGTTCTGGACTATGGCTACACCTTC
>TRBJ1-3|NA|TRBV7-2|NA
CASSLPVSGNTIYF
TGTGCCAGCAGCTTACCGGTCTCTGGAAACACCATATATTTT
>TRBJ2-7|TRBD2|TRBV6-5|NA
CASSSGLAGSYEQYF
TGTGCCAGCAGTTCCGGACTAGCGGGAAGCTACGAGCAGTACTTC
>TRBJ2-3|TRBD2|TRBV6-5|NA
CASSYKTSGSTDTQYF
TGTGCCAGCAGTTACAAGACTAGCGGGAGTACAGATACGCAGTATTTT
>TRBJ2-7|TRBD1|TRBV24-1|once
CATSPTGVEQYF
TGTGCCACCAGTCCGACAGGGGTCGAGCAGTACTTC
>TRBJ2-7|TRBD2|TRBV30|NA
CACSPSGRAGYEQYF
TGTGCCTGCTCGCCAAGCGGGAGGGCCGGCTACGAGCAGTACTTC
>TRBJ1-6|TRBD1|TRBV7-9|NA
CASSPRGSANSPLHF
TGTGCCAGCAGCCCCAGGGGGTCCGCCAATTCACCCCTCCACTTT
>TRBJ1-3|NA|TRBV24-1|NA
CATSDKAGNDSGNTIYF
TGTGCCACCAGTGATAAGGCAGGGAATGACTCTGGAAACACCATATATTTT
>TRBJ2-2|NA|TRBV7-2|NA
CASSLFLIGQQPGTGELFF
TGTGCCAGCAGCTTATTCCTAATTGGACAGCAGCCGGGCACCGGGGAGCTGTTTTTT
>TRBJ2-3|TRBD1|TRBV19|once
CASSVRQGGDSQYF
TGTGCCAGTAGTGTTCGACAGGGCGGTGACTCGCAGTATTTT
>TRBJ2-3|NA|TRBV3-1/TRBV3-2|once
CASSQDRWADTQYF
TGTGCCAGCAGCCAAGATCGCTGGGCCGATACGCAGTATTTT
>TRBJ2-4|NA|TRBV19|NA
CASSILRQVKGNIQYF
TGTGCCAGTAGTATACTGCGACAGGTAAAGGGGAACATTCAGTACTTC
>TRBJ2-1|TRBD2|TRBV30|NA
CAWSDQLAGASFF
TGTGCCTGGAGTGATCAACTAGCGGGAGCGTCGTTCTTC
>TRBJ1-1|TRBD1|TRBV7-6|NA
CASSRTGAQNTEAFF
TGTGCCAGCAGCCGGACAGGGGCCCAGAACACTGAAGCTTTCTTT
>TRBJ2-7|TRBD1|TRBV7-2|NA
CASSADRGLAYEQYF
TGTGCCAGCAGCGCTGACAGGGGATTAGCCTACGAGCAGTACTTC
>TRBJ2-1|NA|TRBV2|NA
CASSVGGNEQFF
TGTGCCAGCAGTGTAGGGGGCAATGAGCAGTTCTTC
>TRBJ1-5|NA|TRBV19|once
CASSNIRDQPQHF
TGTGCCAGTAGTAACATACGTGATCAGCCCCAGCATTTT
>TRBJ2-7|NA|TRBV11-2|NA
CASSPSGRQYF
TGTGCCAGCAGCCCGTCGGGTAGACAGTACTTC